Described below is a single T cell receptor (beta chain) sequence and its context. Original analysis: How many nucleated cells were present was estimated from reference gene primer amplification. Generated by immunoSEQ multiplex PCR, the TCRdb table keeps only in-frame clones and is missing some. D and trimming were read from the DNA, whereas the V and J calls and clone size are those reported in that table. The sample holds approximately 250,000 clones, more than 65% seen once. V was cut by 1 base and J by 2 bases, with 10 bases left in between. This CDR3 region has 15 residues. Per the germline V gene, CDR1 is LGHDT and CDR2 is YNNKEL (reference sequence). This sample was taken from a study of blood T cell repertoires in COVID-19.

This receptor was identified in a woman aged 40 to 55 who had recovered from COVID-19. The rearrangement joins TRBV3-1 (or the pseudogene TRBV3-2) to TRBJ2-3; the D is unclear. The material sequenced was peripheral blood. The CDR3 is CASSQVRSYTDTQYF. The DNA of the CDR3 is TGTGCCAGCAGCCAAGTTCGCTCCTACACAGATACGCAGTATTTT.